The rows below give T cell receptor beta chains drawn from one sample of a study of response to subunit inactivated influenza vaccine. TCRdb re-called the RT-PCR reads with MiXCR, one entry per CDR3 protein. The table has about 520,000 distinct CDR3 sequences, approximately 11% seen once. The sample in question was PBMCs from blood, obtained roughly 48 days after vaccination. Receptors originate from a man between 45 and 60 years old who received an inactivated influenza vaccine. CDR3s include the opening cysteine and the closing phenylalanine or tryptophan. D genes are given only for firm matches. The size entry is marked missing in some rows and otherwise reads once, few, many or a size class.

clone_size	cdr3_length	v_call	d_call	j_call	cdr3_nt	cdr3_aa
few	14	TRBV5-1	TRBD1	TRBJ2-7	TGCGCCAGCAGCTTGGGAGCCACCAGGGACAGGGTGTACTTC	CASSLGATRDRVYF
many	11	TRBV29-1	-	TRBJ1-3	TGCAGCGTTGTTGCCGGAAACACCATATATTTT	CSVVAGNTIYF
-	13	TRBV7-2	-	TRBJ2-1	TGTGCCAGCAGCTTAGAGCGTCTGGGTGAGCAGTTCTTC	CASSLERLGEQFF
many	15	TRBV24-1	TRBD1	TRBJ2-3	TGTGCCACCAGTTCCAGGGGGCTCGGCACAGATACGCAGTATTTT	CATSSRGLGTDTQYF
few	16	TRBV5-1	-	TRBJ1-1	TGCGCCAGCAGCTTGGCTTCGGGATTAAGGAACACTGAAGCTTTCTTT	CASSLASGLRNTEAFF
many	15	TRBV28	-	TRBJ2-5	TGTGCCAGCAGTTTGGGAGACCACTCTGGGGAGACCCAGTACTTC	CASSLGDHSGETQYF
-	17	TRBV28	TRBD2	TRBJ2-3	TGTGCCAGCAGTTTCCATGGACTAGCGGCCGACACAGATACGCAGTATTTT	CASSFHGLAADTDTQYF
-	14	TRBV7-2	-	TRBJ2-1	TGTGCCAGCAGCTTTGGTAGGGGTGGCAATGAGCAGTTCTTC	CASSFGRGGNEQFF
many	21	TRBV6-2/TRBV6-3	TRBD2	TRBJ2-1	TGTGCCAGCAGTTACTCGATCTCGGAGACTAGCGGGAGTGGGGAAAAAAATGAGCAGTTCTTC	CASSYSISETSGSGEKNEQFF
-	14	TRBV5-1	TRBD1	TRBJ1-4	TGCGCCAGCAGCCCGGACAGGGGTAATGAAAAACTGTTTTTT	CASSPDRGNEKLFF
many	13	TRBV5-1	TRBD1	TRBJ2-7	TGCGCCAGCAGCACCGGACAGGGGTACGAGCAGTACTTC	CASSTGQGYEQYF
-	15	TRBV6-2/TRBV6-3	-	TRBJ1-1	TGTGCCAGCAGTCTTTCGCAGGGCGAGGGCACTGAAGCTTTCTTT	CASSLSQGEGTEAFF
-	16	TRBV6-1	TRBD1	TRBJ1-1	TGTGCCAGCAGTCAAGGAAGCGGACAGGTGAACACTGAAGCTTTCTTT	CASSQGSGQVNTEAFF
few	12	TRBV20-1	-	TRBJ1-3	TGCAGTGCTAGTTTCGGGTGGGACACCATATATTTT	CSASFGWDTIYF
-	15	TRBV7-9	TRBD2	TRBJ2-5	TGTGCCAGCAGCTTGACTCTGCGGGGGACGGAGACCCAGTACTTC	CASSLTLRGTETQYF
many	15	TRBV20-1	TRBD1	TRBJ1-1	TGCAGGGCAGCCGGGACAGCTAAGTCGAACACTGAAGCTTTCTTT	CRAAGTAKSNTEAFF
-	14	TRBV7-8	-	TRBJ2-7	TGTGCCAGCAGCGATACTCAAAGCTCCTACGAGCAGTACTTC	CASSDTQSSYEQYF
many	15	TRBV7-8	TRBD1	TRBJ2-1	TGTGCCAGCAGCATAGACAGGGGTGGACCTAATGAGCAGTTCTTC	CASSIDRGGPNEQFF
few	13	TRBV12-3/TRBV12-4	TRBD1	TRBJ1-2	TGTGCCAGCAGTTTCGTACAGGGGACTGGCTACACCTTC	CASSFVQGTGYTF
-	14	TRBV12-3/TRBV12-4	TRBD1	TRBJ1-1	TGTGCCAGCAGTTTACAGGGGGCAGTCACTGAAGCTTTCTTT	CASSLQGAVTEAFF
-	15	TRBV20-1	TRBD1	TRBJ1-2	TGCAGTGCTAGCGGGGACGGGACAGGGTTTTCCGGCTACACCTTC	CSASGDGTGFSGYTF
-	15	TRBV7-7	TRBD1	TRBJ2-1	TGTGCTAGCAGCCGAGGACAGGGGACATACAATGAGCAGTTCTTC	CASSRGQGTYNEQFF
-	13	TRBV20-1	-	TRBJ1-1	TGCAGTGCTAGAGTACAGACGAACACTGAAGCTTTCTTT	CSARVQTNTEAFF
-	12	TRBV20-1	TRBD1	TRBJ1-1	TGCAGTGCCCAGGGGGCGAACACTGAAGCTTTCTTT	CSAQGANTEAFF
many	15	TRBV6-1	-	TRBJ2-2	TGTGCCAGCAGCAGAACAGGAGTACCGACCGGGGAGCTGTTTTTT	CASSRTGVPTGELFF
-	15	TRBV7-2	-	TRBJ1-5	TGTGCCAGCAGCTTAGCGGCGTATAGCAATCAGCCCCAGCATTTT	CASSLAAYSNQPQHF
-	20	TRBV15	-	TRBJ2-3	TGTGCCACCAGCAGAGAAGGGACGGCCCTCTCTCCACGGGGCACAGATACGCAGTATTTT	CATSREGTALSPRGTDTQYF
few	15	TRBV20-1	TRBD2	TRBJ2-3	TGCAGTGCTACTCAAGCGGGAGGGCCCAGAGATACGCAGTATTTT	CSATQAGGPRDTQYF
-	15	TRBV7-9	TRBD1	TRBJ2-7	TGTGCCAGCAGCACTCGGGACAGGGGGCGAAACGAGCAGTACTTC	CASSTRDRGRNEQYF
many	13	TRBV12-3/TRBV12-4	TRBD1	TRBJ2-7	TGTGCCAGCAGTTGGGACAGGGCCGGCGAGCAGTACTTC	CASSWDRAGEQYF
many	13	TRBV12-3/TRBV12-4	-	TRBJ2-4	TGTGCCAGCAGCCCTACGTTAAAAAACATTCAGTACTTC	CASSPTLKNIQYF
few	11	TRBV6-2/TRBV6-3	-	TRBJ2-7	TGTGCCAGCAGGTCCCCGTCGCGGGAGTACTTC	CASRSPSREYF
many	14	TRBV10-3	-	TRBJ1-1	TGTGCCATCAGTGAGTCGAACAGAGGCACTGAAGCTTTCTTT	CAISESNRGTEAFF
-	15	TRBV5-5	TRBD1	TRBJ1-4	TGTGCCAGCAGCCGATCCGGGACAGTCGATGAAAAACTGTTTTTT	CASSRSGTVDEKLFF
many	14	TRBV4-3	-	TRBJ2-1	TGCGCCAGCAGCCACGGACCCGGATACAATGAGCAGTTCTTC	CASSHGPGYNEQFF
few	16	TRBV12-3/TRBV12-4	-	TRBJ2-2	TGTGCCAGCAGAATAGGGGCCCGACCCAACACCGGGGAGCTGTTTTTT	CASRIGARPNTGELFF
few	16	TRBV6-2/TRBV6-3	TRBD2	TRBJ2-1	TGTGCCAGCAGTTGGTCGGGACTAGCGGGGGTTAATGAGCAGTTCTTC	CASSWSGLAGVNEQFF
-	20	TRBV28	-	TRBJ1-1	TGTGCCAGCAGCTCAAGTTGGGGGGGCCCTTACCTTTTCATGAACACTGAAGCTTTCTTT	CASSSSWGGPYLFMNTEAFF
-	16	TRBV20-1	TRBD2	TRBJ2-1	TGCAGTGCTAGTAATATGGTAGCGGGCCGGGGCAATGAGCAGTTCTTC	CSASNMVAGRGNEQFF
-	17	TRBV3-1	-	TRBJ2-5	TGTGCCTCCAGCCAAGATAAGGAAGCCAGCACCCAAGAGACCCAGTACTTC	CASSQDKEASTQETQYF
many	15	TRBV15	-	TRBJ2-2	TGTGCCACCAGCAGAGATCGATCGAACACCGGGGAGCTGTTTTTT	CATSRDRSNTGELFF
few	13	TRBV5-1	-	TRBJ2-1	TGCGCCAGCAGCTTGTTTGTTTTAAATGAGCAGTTCTTC	CASSLFVLNEQFF
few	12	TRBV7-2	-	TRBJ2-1	TGTGCCAGCAGCAACTCTGGGATTGAGCAGTTCTTC	CASSNSGIEQFF
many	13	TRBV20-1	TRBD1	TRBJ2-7	TGCAGTGCCCCCGGGACAGGGAGCTACGAGCAGTACTTC	CSAPGTGSYEQYF
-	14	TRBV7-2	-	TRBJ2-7	TGTGCCAGCAGCCCCCACCCACTGTCTTACGAGCAGTACTTC	CASSPHPLSYEQYF
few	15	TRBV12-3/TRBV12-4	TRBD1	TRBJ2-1	TGTGCCAGCAGTTTCTGGGACAGGGGTGTAAATGAGCAGTTCTTC	CASSFWDRGVNEQFF
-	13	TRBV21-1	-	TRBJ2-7	TGTGCCAGCAGCAAAGCGCTGGCCTACGAGCAGTACTTC	CASSKALAYEQYF
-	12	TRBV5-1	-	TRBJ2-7	TGCGCCAGCAGCTTCGGCGTCGACGAGCAGTACTTC	CASSFGVDEQYF
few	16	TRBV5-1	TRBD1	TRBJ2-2	TGCGCCAGCAGCTTAGGACAGGGAAGGGCCACCGGGGAGCTGTTTTTT	CASSLGQGRATGELFF
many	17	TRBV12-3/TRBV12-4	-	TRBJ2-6	TGCGCCAGCAGTTTAGGGGCGCGATCGTCTGGGGCCAACGTCCTGACTTTC	CASSLGARSSGANVLTF
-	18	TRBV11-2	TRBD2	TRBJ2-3	TGTGCCAGCAGCTCGGGGGCCATAGCGGGAGGGGGAACAGATACGCAGTATTTT	CASSSGAIAGGGTDTQYF
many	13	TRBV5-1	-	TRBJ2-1	TGCGCCAGCAGCCCCCTCGACAGCTTCGAGCAGTTCTTC	CASSPLDSFEQFF
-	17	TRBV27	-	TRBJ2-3	TGTGCCAGCAGTGAGGAAGGGGTCACTACTAGCACAGATACGCAGTATTTT	CASSEEGVTTSTDTQYF
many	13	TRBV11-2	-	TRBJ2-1	TGTGCCAGCAGCTTAGGGGGACTGGATGAGCAGTTCTTC	CASSLGGLDEQFF
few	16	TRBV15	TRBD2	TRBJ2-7	TGTGCCACCAGCAGAGACCTTAGCGGGAGATTTTACGAGCAGTACTTC	CATSRDLSGRFYEQYF